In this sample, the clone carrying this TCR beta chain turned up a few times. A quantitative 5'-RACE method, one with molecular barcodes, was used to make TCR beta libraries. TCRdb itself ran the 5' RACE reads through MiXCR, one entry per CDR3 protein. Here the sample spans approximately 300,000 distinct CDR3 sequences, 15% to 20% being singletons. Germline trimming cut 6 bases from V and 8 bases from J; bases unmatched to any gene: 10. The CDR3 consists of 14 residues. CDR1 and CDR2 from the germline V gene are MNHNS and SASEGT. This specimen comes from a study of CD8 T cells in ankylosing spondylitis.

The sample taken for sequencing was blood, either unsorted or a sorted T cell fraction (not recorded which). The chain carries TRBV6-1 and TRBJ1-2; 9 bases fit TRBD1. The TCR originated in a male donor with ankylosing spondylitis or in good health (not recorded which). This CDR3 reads CASREIGTGYGYTF. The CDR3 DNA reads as TGTGCCAGCAGAGAGATCGGGACAGGGTACGGCTACACCTTC.